This T cell receptor (beta chain) originates from a study of T cell responses to AZD1222 COVID-19 vaccine. Study-level results: Baseline antibody screening turned up just six seropositive AZD1222 recipients. Scientists sampled the repertoires only once the peak T cell response had passed. Across the whole spike, CD4 TCRs peaked at regions 160-218 and 743-854. It should be noted that donors were predominantly white British and more often female, and clonal diversity was possibly underestimated.

This clone was seen a handful of times. What it recognizes is unknown. The data were produced by immunoSEQ multiplex PCR, yet TCRdb's version contains in-frame clones alone and is incomplete. This sample has about 120,000 clones, with around 90% found just once. The CDR3 totals 15 residues. Germline assignment: CDR1 MGHRA and CDR2 YSYEKL. V gave up 1 base and J gave up 3 bases, with 13 bases separating them. The chain couples TRBV4-1 to TRBJ2-7; D gene unclear. This TCR derives from an adult who received the MenACWY meningococcal vaccine as a control. The sequences come from peripheral blood, collected 28 days after the second dose of the MenACWY control vaccine. CDR3 sequence (DNA): TGCGCCAGCAGCCAAGTCCCAGACGAGCTCTACGAGCAGTACTTC. Residues: CASSQVPDELYEQYF.